The clone carrying this TCR beta chain was seen many times. Its cognate antigen is unknown. The sample belongs to a study of breast tumors, draining lymph nodes, adjacent tissues. Each CDR3 protein is one row after TCRdb ran MiXCR on the multiplex PCR reads. The sample includes around 140,000 distinct CDR3 sequences, about 22% seen only once; the top ten take about 2.4%. Axillary draining lymph nodes of breast cancer patients supplied the node samples. Study-level points and caveats: That most tumor T cells come from lymph nodes remained unproven. Compared with lymph nodes, tumors were less diverse; compared with nontumor tissue, more.

CDR1 is SGHDT, CDR2 YYEEEE, per germline. Trimming removed 3 bases at V and 3 bases at J, with 13 bases between. This CDR3 region has 14 residues. This clonotype was sampled from a female donor with breast cancer. Some clones in this sample may be carry-over from other donors' samples. The chain uses TRBV5-6 and TRBJ2-7, with a possible D match to TRBD1 (5 bases). Input material: axillary lymph node tissue. The CDR3 spells CASSSTANFYEQYF. CDR3 DNA sequence: TGTGCCAGCAGCTCGACAGCTAACTTCTACGAGCAGTACTTC.